One sample yielded the 24 T cell receptor beta chains listed below, sequenced in a study of control samples from healthy donors and cancer patients. Sequencing used immunoSEQ multiplex PCR; TCRdb keeps in-frame clones, though not all of them. The table includes about 170,000 clones, 91% detected once. The sample comprised blood. The receptor source for this set is a woman in her twenties or thirties in good health.

The chain recombines TRBV15 with TRBJ1-5; 10 bases are shared with TRBD1. This CDR3 region has 18 residues. The germline gives CDR1 LNHNV, CDR2 YYDKDF (reference sequence). V lost 2 bases, J lost 0 bases, and 7 bases stayed unmatched. CDR3 residues: CATSRSQGQGFSNQPQHF. The CDR3 bases are TGTGCCACCAGCAGAAGCCAGGGACAGGGGTTTAGCAATCAGCCCCAGCATTTT. The full variable domain, completed using reference TRBV15 and TRBJ1-5, is DAMVIQNPRYQVTQFGKPVTLSCSQTLNHNVMYWYQQKSSQAPKLLFHYYDKDFNNEADTPDNFQSRRPNTSFCFLDIRSPGLGDTAMYLCATSRSQGQGFSNQPQHFGDGTRLSIL.

This clone was seen just once. The rearrangement joins TRBV19 to TRBJ2-5, with TRBD1 matching 8 bases. The CDR3 runs 12 residues. Germline V CDR1 and CDR2: LNHDA, SQIVND (reference sequence). The ends lost 6 bases at V and 5 bases at J; junction bases unmatched: 2. The CDR3 loop is CASSRGLETQYF. CDR3 sequence (DNA): TGTGCCAGTAGCAGGGGGCTCGAGACCCAGTACTTC.

The rearrangement uses TRBV18 and TRBJ1-4, with D uncertain. Germline-derived CDR1 and CDR2 are KGHSH and LQKENI. The CDR3 sequence is 15 residues long. Trimming left V 3 bases short and J 0 bases short, with 8 bases between. CDR3 in amino acids: CASSPTKATNEKLFF. CDR3 coding DNA: TGTGCCAGCTCACCGACGAAGGCAACTAATGAAAAACTGTTTTTT.

The chain joins TRBV7-2 to TRBJ1-3; the D is unclear. CDR3 size: 11 residues. The germline gives CDR1 SGHTA, CDR2 FQGNSA. With 5 bases removed from V and 2 bases from J, the gap between germline ends came to 1 base. The CDR3 nucleotides read TGTGCCAGCAGCCCTGGAAACACCATATATTTT. As protein: CASSPGNTIYF. Drawing the rest from reference TRBV7-2 and TRBJ1-3, the complete variable domain is GAGVSQSPSNKVTEKGKDVELRCDPISGHTALYWYRQSLGQGLEFLIYFQGNSAPDKSGLPSDRFSAERTGGSVSTLTIQRTQQEDSAVYLCASSPGNTIYFGEGSWLTVV.

The chain combines TRBV21-1 with TRBJ2-1; the table's TRBD2 call for D was not verified on the DNA. TRBV21-1 corresponds to a pseudogene. The CDR3 spans 18 residues. CDR3 amino acids: CASSKTGGLAGGDNEQFF. The CDR3 DNA follows: TGTGCCAGCAGCAAGACAGGGGGATTAGCGGGAGGGGACAATGAGCAGTTCTTC.

To note about this clone: Other nucleotide sequences from this sample produce the same CDR3. The chain uses TRBV4-1 and TRBJ1-2, with TRBD1 identical over 8 bases. V gave up 2 bases and J gave up 7 bases; unmatched junction bases: 9. CDR1 and CDR2 from the germline V gene are MGHRA and YSYEKL. The CDR3 length is 15 residues. CDR3 sequence reads: CASSQFIHTGGGYTF. The CDR3 nucleotides are TGCGCCAGCAGCCAATTCATACATACAGGGGGTGGCTACACCTTC.

This clone occurred a few times. Here the CDR3 DNA reads TGTGCCAGCAGTGAAGCCGGCGGGGGGGTGGAGACCCAGTACTTC. Its translation: CASSEAGGGVETQYF. The rearrangement joins TRBV6-1 to TRBJ2-5; 9 nucleotides agree with TRBD2. The J segment lost 5 bases and the V segment lost 0 bases, leaving 4 bases of the junction unmatched. This CDR3 comprises 15 residues. CDR1 is MNHNS and CDR2 is SASEGT in the germline V gene.

This CDR3 is CASNRNQPQHF. The CDR3 DNA is TGTGCCAGCAATCGCAATCAGCCCCAGCATTTT. The chain uses TRBV6-5 and TRBJ1-5; D is undetermined. This CDR3 is 11 amino acids long. Germline CDR1 MNHEY, CDR2 SVGAGI. V lost 7 bases to trimming and J lost 2 bases, with 3 bases between them.

The chain uses TRBV7-2 and TRBJ1-1, with D possibly matching TRBD1 (5 bases). CDR3 length: 13 residues. Germline values: CDR1 SGHTA, CDR2 FQGNSA. The germline V and J ends were trimmed by 2 bases and 5 bases, with 9 bases remaining between them. CDR3 bases: TGTGCCAGCAGCTTACAGGGTAGGACTGAAGCTTTCTTT. It translates to CASSLQGRTEAFF.

The rearrangement uses TRBV15 and TRBJ2-1, with TRBD1 matching over 8 bases. Germline CDR1 is LNHNV and CDR2 is YYDKDF (reference sequence). The CDR3 length is 14 residues. The trim removed 0 bases at V and 15 bases at J, leaving 10 bases unmatched. The CDR3 DNA sequence: TGTGCCACCAGCAGAGATCTGGCAGGGGGCGCGAGGTTCTTC. It specifies CATSRDLAGGARFF.

J is TRBJ2-1 and V is TRBV4-3, with 9 bases lining up with TRBD2. Germline CDR1 LGHNA, CDR2 YSLEER. With 0 bases clipped from V and 6 bases from J, the junction kept 6 bases outside the gene matches. The CDR3 is made up of 16 amino acids. CDR3 sequence: CASSQDPSGTVNEQFF. The CDR3 DNA reads TGCGCCAGCAGCCAAGACCCTAGCGGGACAGTCAATGAGCAGTTCTTC.

The chain has TRBV18 and TRBJ1-1; 8 nucleotides agree with TRBD1. This CDR3 is built from 15 residues. Germline CDR1 reads KGHSH; CDR2 reads LQKENI. Trimming cost V 5 bases and J 4 bases; bases outside gene matches: 9. The CDR3, as DNA: TGTGCCAGCTCAACCCGGACAGGGCAGGGCACTGAAGCTTTCTTT. It is translated as CASSTRTGQGTEAFF.

The chain combines TRBV7-9 with TRBJ2-5; 15 bases are shared with TRBD2. Germline CDR1 SEHNR, CDR2 FQNEAQ (reference sequence). CDR3 size: 16 residues. V was pared by 4 bases and J by 4 bases, with 4 bases of the junction left unmatched. For the CDR3, the DNA is TGTGCCAGCAGCTGGGCGGGACTAGCGGGGGGAGAGACCCAGTACTTC. Translated, it gives CASSWAGLAGGETQYF.

CDR3 coding DNA: TGTGCCAGCAGTGCGGCCGTAACCTCTGGGGCCAACGTCCTGACTTTC. This codes for CASSAAVTSGANVLTF. The chain combines TRBV6-1 with TRBJ2-6; D gene uncertain. The CDR3 loop spans 16 amino acids. V was shortened by 4 bases and J by 0 bases, with 10 bases between the two germline ends. Germline V gene sequence: CDR1 MNHNS, CDR2 SASEGT.

V usage is TRBV27 and J usage is TRBJ1-2; 7 bases are a match to TRBD1. Germline CDR1 reads MNHEY; CDR2 reads SMNVEV (reference sequence). Unmatched junction bases numbered 3, after V lost 6 bases and J lost 2 bases. This CDR3 is 13 amino acids long. The CDR3 reads CASRPTGNYGYTF. CDR3 DNA sequence: TGTGCCAGCAGGCCGACAGGGAACTATGGCTACACCTTC.

The chain recombines TRBV10-3 with TRBJ1-2, with D perhaps matching TRBD1 (5 bases). The CDR3 totals 13 residues. V was pared by 4 bases and J by 1 base, with 7 bases between. Germline V gene lookup returns CDR1 ENHRY and CDR2 SYGVKD. As DNA, the CDR3 is TGTGCCATCAGTGCGGGGGTTAACTATGGCTACACCTTC. This encodes CAISAGVNYGYTF.

The chain carries TRBV11-2 and TRBJ2-1, with 10 bases matching TRBD2. V dropped 1 base and J dropped 3; count of bases not matched to a gene: 3. CDR1 SGHAT and CDR2 FQNNGV come from the germline V gene. The CDR3 loop spans 16 amino acids. In nucleotides, the CDR3 is TGTGCCAGCAGCTTAGGGCTAGCGGGAGTCTACAATGAGCAGTTCTTC. This codes for CASSLGLAGVYNEQFF.

The genes are TRBV6-5 and TRBJ1-2; 9 bases map to TRBD1. J lost 5 bases, V lost 0 bases, and 4 bases had no gene match. This CDR3 has 15 amino acids. CDR1 is MNHEY and CDR2 is SVGAGI in the germline V gene. CDR3: CASSYSHRGRYGYTF. The CDR3 DNA reads TGTGCCAGCAGTTACTCCCACAGGGGGCGATATGGCTACACCTTC.

J is TRBJ2-7 and V is TRBV20-1; a weak D match, TRBD1 (5 bases). V gave up 2 bases and J gave up 7 bases, with 9 bases separating them. The CDR3 runs to 11 residues. Germline loops: CDR1 DFQATT, CDR2 SNEGSKA (reference sequence). In DNA form, the CDR3 reads TGCAGTGCTAGACCTGGACAAGAGCAGTACTTC. It specifies CSARPGQEQYF.

The chain recombines TRBV7-9 with TRBJ2-1, with D unresolved. CDR1 SEHNR and CDR2 FQNEAQ come from the germline V gene (reference sequence). Between the trimmed V and J ends, which lost 1 base and 3 bases, there was a span of 7 bases. The CDR3 length is 14 residues. The CDR3 loop is CASSLGERYNEQFF. CDR3 DNA sequence: TGTGCCAGCAGCTTAGGAGAGCGCTACAATGAGCAGTTCTTC.

The chain recombines TRBV18 with TRBJ1-2, with 12 positions matching TRBD1. The CDR3 is 14 amino acids. Germline lookup yields CDR1 KGHSH and CDR2 LQKENI. V trimming: 4 bases; J trimming: 12 bases; junction bases outside the gene matches: 9. The CDR3 nucleotides are TGTGCCAGCTCACAGGGACAGGGGGCAGCGGGCCACACCTTC. Its translation is CASSQGQGAAGHTF.

The chain couples TRBV7-2 to TRBJ1-2; D is unresolved. Germline assignment: CDR1 SGHTA and CDR2 FQGNSA. This CDR3 contains 12 residues. Trimming removed 5 bases at V and 4 bases at J, with 8 bases between. DNA for the CDR3: TGTGCCAGCAGCCCGGACGGCTATGGCTACACCTTC. This encodes CASSPDGYGYTF.

This clone was found once. The gene calls are TRBV6-5 and TRBJ2-3, with 10 bases lining up with TRBD1. Germline V gene lookup returns CDR1 MNHEY and CDR2 SVGAGI. The ends lost 5 bases at V and 5 bases at J; junction bases unmatched: 7. The CDR3 loop spans 15 amino acids. The CDR3 reads CASSLRQGAGDTQYF. DNA of the CDR3: TGTGCCAGCAGTCTACGACAGGGGGCGGGAGATACGCAGTATTTT.

The J gene is TRBJ2-1, the V gene TRBV27, with 10 bases lining up with TRBD2. The germline gives CDR1 MNHEY, CDR2 SMNVEV (reference sequence). After removal of 3 bases from V and 7 bases from J, the junction contained 6 bases not matched to a gene. This CDR3 spans 15 amino acids. This CDR3 reads CASSFGLAGVNEQFF. The CDR3 nucleotides read TGTGCCAGCAGTTTTGGGCTAGCGGGAGTGAATGAGCAGTTCTTC.